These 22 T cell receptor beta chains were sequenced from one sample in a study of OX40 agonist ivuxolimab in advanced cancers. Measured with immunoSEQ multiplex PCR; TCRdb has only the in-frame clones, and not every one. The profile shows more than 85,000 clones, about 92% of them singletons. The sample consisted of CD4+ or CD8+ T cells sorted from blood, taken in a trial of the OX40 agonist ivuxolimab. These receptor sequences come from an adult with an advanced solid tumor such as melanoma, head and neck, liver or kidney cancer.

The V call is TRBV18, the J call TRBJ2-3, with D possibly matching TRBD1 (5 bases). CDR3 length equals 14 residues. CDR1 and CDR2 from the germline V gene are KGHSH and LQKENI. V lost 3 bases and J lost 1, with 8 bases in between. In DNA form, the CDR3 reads TGTGCCAGCTCACCGTCGACAGGCACAGATACGCAGTATTTT. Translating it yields CASSPSTGTDTQYF.

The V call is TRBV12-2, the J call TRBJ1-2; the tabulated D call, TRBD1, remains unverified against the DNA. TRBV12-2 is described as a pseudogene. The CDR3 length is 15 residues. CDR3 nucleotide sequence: TGTGCAAGTCGCTGCTTTGAGAGGGGGCGTTATGGCTACACCTTC. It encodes CASRCFERGRYGYTF.

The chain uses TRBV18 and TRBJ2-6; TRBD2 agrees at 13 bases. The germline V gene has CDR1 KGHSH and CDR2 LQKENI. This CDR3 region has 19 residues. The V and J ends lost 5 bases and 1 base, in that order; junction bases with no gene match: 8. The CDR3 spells CASSATSGRGTSGANVLTF. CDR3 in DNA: TGTGCCAGCTCAGCTACTAGCGGGAGGGGGACGTCTGGGGCCAACGTCCTGACTTTC.

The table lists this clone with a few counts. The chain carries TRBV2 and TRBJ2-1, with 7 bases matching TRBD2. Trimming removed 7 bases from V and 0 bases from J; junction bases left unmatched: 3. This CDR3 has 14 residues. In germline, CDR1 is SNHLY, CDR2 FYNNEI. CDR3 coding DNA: TGTGCCAGCAAGGGCGGGAGCTCCTACAATGAGCAGTTCTTC. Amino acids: CASKGGSSYNEQFF.

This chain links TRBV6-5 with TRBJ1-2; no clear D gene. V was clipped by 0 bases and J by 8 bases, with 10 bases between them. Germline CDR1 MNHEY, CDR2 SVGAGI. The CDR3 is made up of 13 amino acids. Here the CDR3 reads CASSYSGLLGYTF. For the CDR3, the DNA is TGTGCCAGCAGTTACTCGGGCCTTCTGGGCTACACCTTC.

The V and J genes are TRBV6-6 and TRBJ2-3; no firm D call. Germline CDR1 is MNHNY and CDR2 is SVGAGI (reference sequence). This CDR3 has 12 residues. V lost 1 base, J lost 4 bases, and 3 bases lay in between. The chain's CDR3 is CASSYLSDTQYF. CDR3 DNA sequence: TGTGCCAGCAGTTACTTGTCAGATACGCAGTATTTT.

In nucleotides, the CDR3 is TGCGCCAGCAGCTTGGACAGGGTTTTGCGGTCACCCCTCCACTTT. Its translation: CASSLDRVLRSPLHF. V usage is TRBV5-1 and J usage is TRBJ1-6; possible D gene TRBD1, 6 bases. CDR3 length equals 15 residues. Between the trimmed V and J ends, which lost 0 bases and 10 bases, there was a span of 14 bases. The germline gives CDR1 SGHRS, CDR2 YFSETQ. The variable domain in full, with the rest retrieved from reference TRBV5-1 and TRBJ1-6, is KAGVTQTPRYLIKTRGQQVTLSCSPISGHRSVSWYQQTPGQGLQFLFEYFSETQRNKGNFPGRFSGRQFSNSRSEMNVSTLELGDSALYLCASSLDRVLRSPLHFGNGTRLTVT.

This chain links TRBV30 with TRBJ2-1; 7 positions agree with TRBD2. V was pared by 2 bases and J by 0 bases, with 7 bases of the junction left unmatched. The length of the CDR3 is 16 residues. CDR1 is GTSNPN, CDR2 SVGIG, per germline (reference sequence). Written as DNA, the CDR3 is TGTGCCTGGAGTTGGGACTATTGGGGCTCCTACAATGAGCAGTTCTTC. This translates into CAWSWDYWGSYNEQFF.

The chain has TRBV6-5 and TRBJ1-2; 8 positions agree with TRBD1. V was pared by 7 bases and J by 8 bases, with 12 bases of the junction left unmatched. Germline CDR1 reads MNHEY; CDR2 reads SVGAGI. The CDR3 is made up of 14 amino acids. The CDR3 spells CASISTGEGGGYTF. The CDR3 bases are TGTGCCAGCATTTCGACAGGGGAGGGAGGGGGCTACACCTTC.

The CDR3 protein is CASSFRGGQGASETQYF. CDR3 bases: TGTGCCAGCAGCTTCCGGGGCGGACAGGGGGCGTCGGAGACCCAGTACTTC. This chain links TRBV7-3 with TRBJ2-5, with 11 bases identical to TRBD1. The germline CDR1 and CDR2 sequences are SGHTA and FQGTGA. This CDR3 has 17 amino acids. Trimming removed 3 bases from V and 5 bases from J; junction bases left unmatched: 11. The full variable domain, with the rest looked up from reference TRBV7-3 and TRBJ2-5, is GAGVSQTPSNKVTEKGKYVELRCDPISGHTALYWYRQSLGQGPEFLIYFQGTGAADDSGLPNDRFFAVRPEGSVSTLKIQRTERGDSAVYLCASSFRGGQGASETQYFGPGTRLLVL.

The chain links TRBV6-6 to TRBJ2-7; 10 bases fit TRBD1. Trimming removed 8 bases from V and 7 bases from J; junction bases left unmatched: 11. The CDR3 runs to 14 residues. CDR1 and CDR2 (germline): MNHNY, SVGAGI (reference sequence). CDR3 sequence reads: CASRRGTGEMEQYF. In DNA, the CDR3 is TGTGCCAGCCGCCGGGGGACAGGGGAAATGGAGCAGTACTTC.

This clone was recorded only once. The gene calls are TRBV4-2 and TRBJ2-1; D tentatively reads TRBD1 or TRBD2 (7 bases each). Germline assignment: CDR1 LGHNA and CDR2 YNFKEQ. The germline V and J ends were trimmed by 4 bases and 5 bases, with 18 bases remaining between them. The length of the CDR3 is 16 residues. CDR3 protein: CASSLHSGTVNNEQFF. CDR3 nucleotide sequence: TGTGCCAGCAGCCTTCACAGCGGGACAGTCAACAATGAGCAGTTCTTC.

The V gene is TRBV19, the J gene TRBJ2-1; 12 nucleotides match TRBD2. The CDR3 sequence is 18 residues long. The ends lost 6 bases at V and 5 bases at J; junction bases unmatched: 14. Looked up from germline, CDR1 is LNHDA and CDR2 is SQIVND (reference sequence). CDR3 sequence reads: CASSPGLAGIRRHNEQFF. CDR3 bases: TGTGCCAGTAGCCCAGGACTAGCGGGGATACGTCGCCACAATGAGCAGTTCTTC.

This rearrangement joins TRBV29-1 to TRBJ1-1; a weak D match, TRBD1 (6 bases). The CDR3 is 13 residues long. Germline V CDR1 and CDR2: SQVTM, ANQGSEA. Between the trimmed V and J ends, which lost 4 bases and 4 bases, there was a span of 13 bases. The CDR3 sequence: CSVVTGGITEAFF. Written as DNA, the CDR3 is TGCAGCGTTGTAACCGGGGGCATCACTGAAGCTTTCTTT.

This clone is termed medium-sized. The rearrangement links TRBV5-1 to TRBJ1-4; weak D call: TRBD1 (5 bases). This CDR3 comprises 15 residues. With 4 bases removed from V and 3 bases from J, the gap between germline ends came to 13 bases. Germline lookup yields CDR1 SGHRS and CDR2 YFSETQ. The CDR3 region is CASSRDGGANEKLFF. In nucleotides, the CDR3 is TGCGCCAGCAGCCGGGACGGCGGGGCTAATGAAAAACTGTTTTTT.

The CDR3 spells CASSNPPGQSSYEQYF. The CDR3 bases are TGCGCCAGCAGCAACCCTCCCGGGCAAAGCTCCTACGAGCAGTACTTC. The chain uses TRBV5-1 and TRBJ2-7; unclear D gene. The CDR3 length is 16 residues. V was shortened by 4 bases and J by 0 bases, with 17 bases between the two germline ends. CDR1 and CDR2 (germline): SGHRS, YFSETQ.

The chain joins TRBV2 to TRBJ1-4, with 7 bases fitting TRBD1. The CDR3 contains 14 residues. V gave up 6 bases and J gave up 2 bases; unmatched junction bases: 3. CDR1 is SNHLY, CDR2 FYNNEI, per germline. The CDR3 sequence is CASRVQGTNEKLFF. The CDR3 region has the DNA TGTGCCAGCAGGGTACAGGGGACTAATGAAAAACTGTTTTTT.

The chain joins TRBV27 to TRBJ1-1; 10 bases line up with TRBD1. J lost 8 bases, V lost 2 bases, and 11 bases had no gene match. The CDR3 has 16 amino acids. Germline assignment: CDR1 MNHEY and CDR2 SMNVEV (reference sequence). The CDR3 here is CASSLKGQGPLLEAFF. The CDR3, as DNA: TGTGCCAGCAGTTTAAAGGGACAGGGGCCCTTGTTGGAAGCTTTCTTT.

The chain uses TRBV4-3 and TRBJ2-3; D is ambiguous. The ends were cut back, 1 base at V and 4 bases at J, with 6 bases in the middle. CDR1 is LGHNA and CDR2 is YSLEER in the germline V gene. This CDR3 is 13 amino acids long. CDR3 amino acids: CASSQVFADTQYF. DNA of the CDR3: TGCGCCAGCAGCCAAGTTTTCGCAGATACGCAGTATTTT.

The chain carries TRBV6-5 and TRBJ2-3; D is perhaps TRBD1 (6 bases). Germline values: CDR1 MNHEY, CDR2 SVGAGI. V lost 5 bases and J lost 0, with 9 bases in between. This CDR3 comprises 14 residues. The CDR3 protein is CASSRGGSTDTQYF. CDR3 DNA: TGTGCCAGCAGTCGAGGGGGTAGCACAGATACGCAGTATTTT.

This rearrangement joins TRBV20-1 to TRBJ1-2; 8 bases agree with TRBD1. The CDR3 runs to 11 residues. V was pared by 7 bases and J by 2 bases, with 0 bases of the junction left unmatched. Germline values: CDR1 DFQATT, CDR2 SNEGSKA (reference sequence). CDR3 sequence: CSGQGNYGYTF. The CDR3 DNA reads TGCAGTGGACAGGGGAACTATGGCTACACCTTC.

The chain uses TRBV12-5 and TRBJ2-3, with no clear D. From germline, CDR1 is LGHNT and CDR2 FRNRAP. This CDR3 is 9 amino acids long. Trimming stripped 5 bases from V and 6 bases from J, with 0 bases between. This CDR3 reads CASGDTQYF. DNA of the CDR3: TGTGCTAGTGGTGATACGCAGTATTTT.